The 31 T cell receptor beta chains below all came from one sample that was sequenced in a study of blood T cell repertoires in COVID-19 (dated by TCRdb to 2019 to 2021). Libraries were constructed by the immunoSEQ multiplex PCR assay. TCRdb took over this immuneACCESS table, retaining in-frame rearrangements with V and J assigned. Such tables are incomplete; in checked studies, under half of the missing clones stem from an unresolved V gene, and the remainder is unexplained. The sample table lists 95,000 to 150,000 clones, approximately 90% of them with a count of one. The ten most abundant clones make up about 4.7% of the sample. Material: peripheral blood. Receptors originate from a man aged 40-49 years with acute or convalescent COVID-19.

This clone was seen once. The gene calls are TRBV11-2 and TRBJ1-1, with D unresolved. Trimming shortened V by 2 bases and J by 1 base, and 5 bases separated the two germline ends. The CDR3 runs 13 residues. Germline values: CDR1 SGHAT, CDR2 FQNNGV. The CDR3 DNA reads TGTGCCAGCAGCTTAAAACAGAACACTGAAGCTTTCTTT. Its protein is CASSLKQNTEAFF. Variable domain in full (rest from reference TRBV11-2 and TRBJ1-1): EAGVAQSPRYKIIEKRQSVAFWCNPISGHATLYWYQQILGQGPKLLIQFQNNGVVDDSQLPKDRFSAERLKGVDSTLKIQPAKLEDSAVYLCASSLKQNTEAFFGQGTRLTVV.

This chain links TRBV3-1 (or the pseudogene TRBV3-2) with TRBJ2-6; a weak D match, TRBD2 (5 bases). The CDR3 totals 16 residues. Per germline, CDR1 LGHDT and CDR2 YNNKEL (reference sequence). The V end lost 4 bases, the J end lost 3 bases, and 13 bases lay between the germline ends. The CDR3 loop is CASSPTGRGGANVLTF. CDR3 nucleotide sequence: TGTGCCAGCAGCCCCACCGGACGGGGTGGGGCCAACGTCCTGACTTTC.

V usage is TRBV6-6 and J usage is TRBJ2-5, with D maybe TRBD2 (6 bases). V was cut by 5 bases and J by 4 bases, with 26 bases left in between. This CDR3 region has 18 residues. CDR1 MNHNY and CDR2 SVGAGI come from the germline V gene (reference sequence). In DNA form, the CDR3 reads TGTGCCAGCAGTCAAAAGAAGGGCGCGGGAAGGGCCTCAGAGACCCAGTACTTC. Translation: CASSQKKGAGRASETQYF.

The chain is built from TRBV18 and TRBJ1-1, with no clear D. Trimming left V 0 bases short and J 4 bases short, with 12 bases between. Germline CDR1 and CDR2: KGHSH and LQKENI. The CDR3 is made up of 15 amino acids. CDR3 bases: TGTGCCAGCTCACCACCGCGGGGTGCGGCCACTGAAGCTTTCTTT. This sequence encodes CASSPPRGAATEAFF.

This chain uses TRBV15 with TRBJ1-1; a possible D gene is TRBD1 (5 bases). This CDR3 contains 15 residues. V was cut by 0 bases and J by 3 bases, with 11 bases left in between. Germline V lookup: CDR1 LNHNV, CDR2 YYDKDF (reference sequence). CDR3 amino acids: CATSRDWGVYTEAFF. The CDR3 DNA reads TGTGCCACCAGCAGAGATTGGGGGGTTTACACTGAAGCTTTCTTT.

The V gene is TRBV19, the J gene TRBJ1-5, with D perhaps TRBD1 (6 bases). The germline gives CDR1 LNHDA, CDR2 SQIVND (reference sequence). The CDR3 is 14 residues long. Trimming left V 1 base short and J 12 bases short, with 16 bases between. CDR3 nucleotides: TGTGCCAGTAGTATAGGCTCAGGGGCCAAAGGCCAGCATTTT. This sequence encodes CASSIGSGAKGQHF.

Concerning this clone itself: The junction differs from germline at one of its ends, possibly a read error. J is TRBJ1-3 and V is TRBV7-7; 7 nucleotides match TRBD1. CDR1 is SSHAT and CDR2 is FNYEAQ in the germline V gene (reference sequence). CDR3 length equals 15 residues. CDR3 DNA: TGTGCTAGCAGCTTAGCACAGGGGTCTGGAAACACCATATATTTT. It codes for CASSLAQGSGNTIYF.

The chain has TRBV19 and TRBJ1-1; 8 bases fit TRBD1. CDR3 length equals 15 residues. Germline lookup yields CDR1 LNHDA and CDR2 SQIVND (reference sequence). V dropped 4 bases and J dropped 1; count of bases not matched to a gene: 5. The CDR3 nucleotides are TGTGCCAGTAGTAAAACGGGGACAGGGAACACTGAAGCTTTCTTT. Translated: CASSKTGTGNTEAFF.

This clone occurred once. The chain combines TRBV4-3 with TRBJ1-1; possibly TRBD1 for D (5 bases). V was shortened by 6 bases and J by 5 bases, with 13 bases between the two germline ends. CDR3 size: 13 residues. Germline V gives CDR1 LGHNA, CDR2 YSLEER. CDR3 amino acids: CASSHVGGTEAFF. The DNA of the CDR3 is TGCGCCAGCAGTCACGTGGGGGGGACTGAAGCTTTCTTT.

The V call is TRBV24-1, the J call TRBJ2-5; 11 positions match TRBD2. V lost 3 bases and J lost 6; bases outside the gene matches: 8. The CDR3 is made up of 16 amino acids. The V gene's germline CDR1 is KGHDR and CDR2 SFDVKD. The CDR3: CATSDPVAGGGKTQYF. DNA for the CDR3: TGTGCCACCAGTGATCCCGTAGCGGGAGGGGGAAAGACCCAGTACTTC.

The rearrangement joins TRBV21-1 to TRBJ2-7; the D call TRBD1 from the table was never checked on the DNA. TRBV21-1 is a documented pseudogene. The CDR3 sequence is 19 residues long. CDR3 loop: CASSKSIARDTYRTYEQYF. The CDR3 DNA reads TGTGCCAGCAGCAAAAGTATCGCCAGGGACACCTACAGAACCTACGAGCAGTACTTC.

A note on this clone: Other DNA sequences from this sample encode an identical CDR3 as well. V and J are TRBV19 and TRBJ1-1; D is ambiguous. The V end was cut by 6 bases, the J end by 1 base, with 6 bases between. The CDR3 covers 12 residues. Germline V gene lookup returns CDR1 LNHDA and CDR2 SQIVND (reference sequence). In nucleotides, the CDR3 is TGTGCCAGTAGGGCAGGGAACACTGAAGCTTTCTTT. This sequence encodes CASRAGNTEAFF.

This clone appeared a single time. The gene calls are TRBV2 and TRBJ2-1; possibly TRBD2 for D (6 bases). The V gene's germline CDR1 is SNHLY and CDR2 FYNNEI. This CDR3 region has 15 residues. This chain's CDR3 is CALATRELGYNEQFF. The CDR3 nucleotides are TGTGCTTTAGCAACCCGGGAGTTAGGTTACAATGAGCAGTTCTTC.

This clone has just one count. CDR3 sequence reads: CSVGDRGDQPQHF. The CDR3 nucleotides read TGCAGCGTTGGCGACAGGGGGGATCAGCCCCAGCATTTT. V usage is TRBV29-1 and J usage is TRBJ1-5; 9 nucleotides line up with TRBD1. With 4 bases clipped from V and 5 bases from J, the junction kept 3 bases outside the gene matches. The V gene's germline CDR1 is SQVTM and CDR2 ANQGSEA. This CDR3 comprises 13 residues. Filled out from reference TRBV29-1 and TRBJ1-5, the complete variable domain reads SAVISQKPSRDICQRGTSLTIQCQVDSQVTMMFWYRQQPGQSLTLIATANQGSEATYESGFVIDKFPISRPNLTFSTLTVSNMSPEDSSIYLCSVGDRGDQPQHFGDGTRLSIL.

The rearrangement links TRBV20-1 to TRBJ1-3; D not certain. In germline, CDR1 is DFQATT, CDR2 SNEGSKA (reference sequence). The ends were cut back, 5 bases at V and 7 bases at J, with 9 bases in the middle. This CDR3 has 11 residues. CDR3 residues: CSAPFENTIYF. The CDR3 DNA sequence: TGCAGTGCTCCCTTTGAGAACACCATATATTTT.

This chain links TRBV6-5 with TRBJ2-7; D may be TRBD2 (7 bases). This CDR3 region has 15 residues. Trimming took 7 bases from V and 4 from J, leaving 20 bases between them. In germline, CDR1 is MNHEY, CDR2 SVGAGI. This chain's CDR3 is CASNAEGGAGYEQYF. The CDR3 DNA reads TGTGCCAGCAACGCGGAGGGGGGGGCCGGTTACGAGCAGTACTTC.

The chain combines TRBV9 with TRBJ2-7, with unresolved D. The CDR3 loop spans 14 amino acids. V was pared by 0 bases and J by 0 bases, with 7 bases between. Germline V gives CDR1 SGDLS, CDR2 YYNGEE. The CDR3 loop reads CASSVGADSYEQYF. The CDR3 DNA is TGTGCCAGCAGCGTAGGGGCAGACTCCTACGAGCAGTACTTC.

This sequence joins TRBV24-1 and TRBJ1-3; D unresolved. Germline-derived CDR1 and CDR2 are KGHDR and SFDVKD. CDR3 length: 13 residues. Between the trimmed V and J ends, which lost 9 bases and 4 bases, there was a span of 12 bases. The CDR3 region is CATAPGPGNTIYF. CDR3 DNA sequence: TGTGCCACCGCACCCGGTCCGGGAAACACCATATATTTT.

The chain recombines TRBV21-1 with TRBJ1-2; the D call in the table, TRBD1, was not verified against the DNA. TRBV21-1 is described as a pseudogene. The CDR3 runs 15 residues. Here the CDR3 reads CASSIDRGICDGYTF. DNA for the CDR3: TGTGCCAGCAGCATCGACAGGGGGATTTGTGATGGCTACACCTTC.

The chain couples TRBV2 to TRBJ1-1; tentative D call: TRBD1 (5 bases). V lost 1 base, J lost 1 base, and 13 bases lay in between. The germline V gene encodes CDR1 SNHLY and CDR2 FYNNEI. This CDR3 spans 16 amino acids. The CDR3 DNA reads TGTGCCAGCAGTGAAGGGGGAGGGGCCGGGAACACTGAAGCTTTCTTT. This encodes CASSEGGGAGNTEAFF.

J is TRBJ2-2 and V is TRBV7-9; 7 bases are shared with TRBD2. Germline CDR1 reads SEHNR; CDR2 reads FQNEAQ (reference sequence). The CDR3 spans 13 residues. Unmatched junction bases numbered 6, after V lost 7 bases and J lost 7 bases. The CDR3 sequence: CASKREAGGELFF. The DNA of the CDR3 is TGTGCCAGCAAGCGGGAAGCAGGCGGGGAGCTGTTTTTT.

The rearrangement joins TRBV4-3 to TRBJ1-2; 8 bases are a match to TRBD1. Germline loops: CDR1 LGHNA, CDR2 YSLEER. V was pared by 0 bases and J by 3 bases, with 6 bases of the junction left unmatched. This CDR3 region has 16 residues. CDR3 region: CASSQDLAQGDYGYTF. The DNA of the CDR3 is TGCGCCAGCAGCCAAGATTTGGCACAGGGGGACTATGGCTACACCTTC.

The CDR3, as DNA: TGTGCCAGCAGCCGGACTGGGGGCTGGGAGACCCAGTACTTC. Translated, it gives CASSRTGGWETQYF. The J gene is TRBJ2-5, the V gene TRBV6-5, with D tentatively TRBD1 (6 bases). There are 14 residues in the CDR3. Germline V gene data show CDR1 as MNHEY and CDR2 as SVGAGI. The V and J ends lost 6 bases and 5 bases respectively, with 16 bases between them.

The chain recombines TRBV3-1 (or the pseudogene TRBV3-2) with TRBJ1-2; 8 bases fit TRBD1. Germline assignment: CDR1 LGHDT and CDR2 YNNKEL (reference sequence). The CDR3 totals 15 residues. The V gene end was trimmed by 4 bases and the J gene end by 6 bases; junction bases not matched to a gene: 10. CDR3 coding DNA: TGTGCCAGCAGCCTCAGCGGACAGGGAATACATGGCTACACCTTC. Its protein is CASSLSGQGIHGYTF.

This clone was observed a single time. V gene TRBV4-1 combines with J gene TRBJ2-3; 12 bases agree with TRBD2. The CDR3 covers 17 residues. The germline gives CDR1 MGHRA, CDR2 YSYEKL. Trimming cost V 1 base and J 8 bases; bases outside gene matches: 10. The DNA for the CDR3 is TGCGCCAGCAGCCAAGTAACGGGTCTAGCGGGAGGGGGTACGCAGTATTTT. Translating it yields CASSQVTGLAGGGTQYF.

The chain recombines TRBV11-3 with TRBJ2-2; 7 nucleotides align to TRBD2. J lost 0 bases, V lost 4 bases, and 2 bases had no gene match. The CDR3 contains 15 residues. Germline V CDR1 and CDR2: SGHNT, YENEEA. The CDR3 spells CASSSGLPNTGELFF. The CDR3 coding sequence is TGTGCCAGCAGCTCGGGACTACCGAACACCGGGGAGCTGTTTTTT.

A single count supports this clone. The chain couples TRBV6-5 to TRBJ2-5; D possibly corresponds to TRBD2 (5 bases). Germline values: CDR1 MNHEY, CDR2 SVGAGI. Trimming took off 2 bases at V and 4 bases at J, with 14 bases between the two ends. This CDR3 is built from 15 residues. CDR3 sequence: CASSYVRDLRETQYF. CDR3 DNA: TGTGCCAGCAGTTACGTGAGGGATCTACGAGAGACCCAGTACTTC.

The table lists this clone with a count of one. The gene calls are TRBV7-9 and TRBJ2-1, with D possibly TRBD1 on 5 matching bases. V lost 2 bases and J lost 0, with 14 bases in between. CDR1 is SEHNR and CDR2 is FQNEAQ in the germline V gene (reference sequence). The CDR3 runs to 17 residues. The CDR3 DNA sequence: TGTGCCAGCAGCTTACAGGGCTTGCAGAGCTCCTACAATGAGCAGTTCTTC. It translates to CASSLQGLQSSYNEQFF.

The chain's CDR3 is CSVGGGTAGPNEKLFF. The CDR3 region has the DNA TGCAGCGTTGGCGGCGGGACGGCAGGACCTAATGAAAAACTGTTTTTT. This chain links TRBV29-1 with TRBJ1-4, with D possibly being TRBD1 (5 bases). Germline assignment: CDR1 SQVTM and CDR2 ANQGSEA. The CDR3 totals 16 residues. Trimming shortened V by 4 bases and J by 3 bases, and 18 bases separated the two germline ends.

This clone appeared a single time. J is TRBJ2-7 and V is TRBV5-1; D gene ambiguous. The germline V gene has CDR1 SGHRS and CDR2 YFSETQ. CDR3 length: 13 residues. The V and J ends lost 4 bases and 1 base respectively, with 9 bases between them. The CDR3, as DNA: TGCGCCAGCAGCGTGACACAGTCCTACGAGCAGTACTTC. Its protein is CASSVTQSYEQYF.

This chain connects TRBV7-7 to TRBJ2-1; possibly TRBD1 for D (5 bases). The CDR3 is made up of 15 amino acids. Trimming shortened V by 3 bases and J by 8 bases, and 17 bases separated the two germline ends. Germline V CDR1 and CDR2: SSHAT, FNYEAQ (reference sequence). Written as DNA, the CDR3 is TGTGCCAGCAGCTTCGCGGTAGGGGCCCACGATGAGCAGTTCTTC. This sequence encodes CASSFAVGAHDEQFF.